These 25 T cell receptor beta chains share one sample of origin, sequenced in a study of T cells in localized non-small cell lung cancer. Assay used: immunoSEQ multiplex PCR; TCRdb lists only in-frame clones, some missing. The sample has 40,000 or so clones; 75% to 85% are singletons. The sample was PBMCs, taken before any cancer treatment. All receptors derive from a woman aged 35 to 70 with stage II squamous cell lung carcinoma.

The CDR3 sequence is CASSRVGGPYNEQFF. The CDR3 bases are TGTGCCAGCAGCCGGGTGGGTGGACCCTACAATGAGCAGTTCTTC. V gene TRBV11-2 combines with J gene TRBJ2-1; D remains ambiguous. The germline V and J ends were trimmed by 5 bases and 2 bases, with 13 bases remaining between them. The CDR3 loop spans 15 amino acids. Per germline, CDR1 SGHAT and CDR2 FQNNGV.

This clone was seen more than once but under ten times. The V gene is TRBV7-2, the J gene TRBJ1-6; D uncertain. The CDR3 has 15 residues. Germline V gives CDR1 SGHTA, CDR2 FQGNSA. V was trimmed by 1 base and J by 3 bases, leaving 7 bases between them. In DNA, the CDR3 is TGTGCCAGCAGCTTAGGAGGGAACTATAATTCACCCCTCCACTTT. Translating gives CASSLGGNYNSPLHF.

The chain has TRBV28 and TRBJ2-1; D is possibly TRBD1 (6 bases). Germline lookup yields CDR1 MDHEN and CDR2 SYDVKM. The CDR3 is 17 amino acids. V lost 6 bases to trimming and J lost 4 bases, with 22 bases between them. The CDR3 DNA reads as TGTGCCAGCAGCTCAGGGGATGGAGGCGTAAATTACAATGAGCAGTTCTTC. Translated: CASSSGDGGVNYNEQFF.

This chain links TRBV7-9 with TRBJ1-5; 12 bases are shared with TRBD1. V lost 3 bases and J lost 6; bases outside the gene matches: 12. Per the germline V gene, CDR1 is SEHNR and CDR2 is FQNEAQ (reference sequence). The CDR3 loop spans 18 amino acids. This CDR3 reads CASSFRRDRGRPGQPQHF. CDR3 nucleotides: TGTGCCAGCAGCTTTAGGCGGGACAGGGGGCGCCCCGGTCAGCCCCAGCATTTT. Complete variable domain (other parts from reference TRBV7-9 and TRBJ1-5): DTGVSQNPRHKITKRGQNVTFRCDPISEHNRLYWYRQTLGQGPEFLTYFQNEAQLEKSRLLSDRFSAERPKGSFSTLEIQRTEQGDSAMYLCASSFRRDRGRPGQPQHFGDGTRLSIL.

The CDR3 is CASSRGLDGSQETQYF. CDR3 nucleotides: TGTGCCAGCAGCCGGGGGCTAGACGGTAGCCAAGAGACCCAGTACTTC. J is TRBJ2-5 and V is TRBV11-3; tentatively, D is TRBD1 or TRBD2 (6 bases each). V was shortened by 5 bases and J by 1 base, with 17 bases between the two germline ends. CDR1 and CDR2 (germline): SGHNT, YENEEA. CDR3 length equals 16 residues.

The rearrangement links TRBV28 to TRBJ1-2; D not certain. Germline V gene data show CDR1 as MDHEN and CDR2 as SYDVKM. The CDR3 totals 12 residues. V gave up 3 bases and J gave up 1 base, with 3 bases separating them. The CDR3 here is CASSLDNYGYTF. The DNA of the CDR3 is TGTGCCAGCAGTTTGGATAACTATGGCTACACCTTC.

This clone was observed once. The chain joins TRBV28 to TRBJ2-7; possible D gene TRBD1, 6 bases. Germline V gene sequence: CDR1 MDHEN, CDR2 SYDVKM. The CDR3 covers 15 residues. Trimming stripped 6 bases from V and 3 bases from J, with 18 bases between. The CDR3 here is CASSTPGHSLYEQYF. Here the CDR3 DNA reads TGTGCCAGCAGCACCCCGGGACACTCCCTCTACGAGCAGTACTTC.

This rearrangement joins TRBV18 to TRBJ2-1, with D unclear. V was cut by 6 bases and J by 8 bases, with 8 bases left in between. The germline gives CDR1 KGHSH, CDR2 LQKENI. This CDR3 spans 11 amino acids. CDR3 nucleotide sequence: TGTGCCAGCTCCCTAGGTGATGAGCAGTTCTTC. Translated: CASSLGDEQFF.

The CDR3 DNA follows: TGTGCCAGCAGCTTTAGTGACAGTCTGGGAAACACCATATATTTT. Protein product: CASSFSDSLGNTIYF. The V call is TRBV9, the J call TRBJ1-3, with D tentatively TRBD1 (5 bases). CDR1 SGDLS and CDR2 YYNGEE come from the germline V gene. The CDR3 consists of 15 residues. Deletions cut 4 bases from V and 4 bases from J, with 15 bases between. Full variable domain (remainder filled in from reference TRBV9 and TRBJ1-3): DSGVTQTPKHLITATGQRVTLRCSPRSGDLSVYWYQQSLDQGLQFLIQYYNGEERAKGNILERFSAQQFPDLHSELNLSSLELGDSALYFCASSFSDSLGNTIYFGEGSWLTVV.

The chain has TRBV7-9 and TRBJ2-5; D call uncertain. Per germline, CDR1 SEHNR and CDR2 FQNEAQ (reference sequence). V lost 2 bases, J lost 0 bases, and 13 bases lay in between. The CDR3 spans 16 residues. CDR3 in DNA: TGTGCCAGCAGCTTATGGCTGGGCGAGAACCAAGAGACCCAGTACTTC. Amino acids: CASSLWLGENQETQYF.

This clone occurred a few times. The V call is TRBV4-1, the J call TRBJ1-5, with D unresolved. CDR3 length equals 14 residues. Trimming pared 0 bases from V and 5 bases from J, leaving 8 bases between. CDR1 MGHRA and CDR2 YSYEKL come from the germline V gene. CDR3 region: CASSQDGPYQPQHF. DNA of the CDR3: TGCGCCAGCAGCCAAGATGGGCCGTATCAGCCCCAGCATTTT.

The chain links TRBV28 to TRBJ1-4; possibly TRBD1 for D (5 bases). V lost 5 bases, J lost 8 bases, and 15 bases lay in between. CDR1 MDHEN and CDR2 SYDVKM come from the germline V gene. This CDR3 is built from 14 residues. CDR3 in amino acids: CASSTPPSGEKLFF. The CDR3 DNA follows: TGTGCCAGCAGTACCCCTCCCTCAGGGGAAAAACTGTTTTTT.

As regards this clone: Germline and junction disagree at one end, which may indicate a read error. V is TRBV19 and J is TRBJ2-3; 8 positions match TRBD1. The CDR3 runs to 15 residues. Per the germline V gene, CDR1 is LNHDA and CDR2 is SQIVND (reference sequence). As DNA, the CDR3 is TGTGCGAGTACCTCTCGGGACAGGTCGCCAGATACGCAGTATTTT. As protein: CASTSRDRSPDTQYF.

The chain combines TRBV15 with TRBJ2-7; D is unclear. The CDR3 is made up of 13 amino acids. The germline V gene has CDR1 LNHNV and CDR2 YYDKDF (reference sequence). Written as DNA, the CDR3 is TGTGCCACCAGCAGAGGGGGTTTAACTTTATCGAACGTC. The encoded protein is CATSRGGLTLSNV.

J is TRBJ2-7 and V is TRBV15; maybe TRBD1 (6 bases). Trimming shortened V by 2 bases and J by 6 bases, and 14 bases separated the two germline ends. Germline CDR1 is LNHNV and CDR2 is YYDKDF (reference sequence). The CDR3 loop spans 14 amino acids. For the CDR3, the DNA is TGTGCCACCAGCAGACCAGTACAGGGTTCCGAGCAGTACTTC. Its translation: CATSRPVQGSEQYF. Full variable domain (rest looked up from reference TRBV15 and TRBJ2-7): DAMVIQNPRYQVTQFGKPVTLSCSQTLNHNVMYWYQQKSSQAPKLLFHYYDKDFNNEADTPDNFQSRRPNTSFCFLDIRSPGLGDTAMYLCATSRPVQGSEQYFGPGTRLTVT.

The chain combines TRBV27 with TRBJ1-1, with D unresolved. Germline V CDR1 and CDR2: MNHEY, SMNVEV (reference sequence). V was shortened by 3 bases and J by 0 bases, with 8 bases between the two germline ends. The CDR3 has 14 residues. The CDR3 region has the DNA TGTGCCAGCAGTTTTGCCAATTTGAACACTGAAGCTTTCTTT. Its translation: CASSFANLNTEAFF.

DNA for the CDR3: TGCGCCAGCGGGGGGAGTACGGAAGAGACCCAGTACTTC. It specifies CASGGSTEETQYF. The chain combines TRBV5-1 with TRBJ2-5, with D possibly being TRBD2 (6 bases). Germline V gives CDR1 SGHRS, CDR2 YFSETQ. V dropped 7 bases and J dropped 3 bases, with 13 bases sitting between them. The CDR3 extends over 13 amino acids.

CDR3 loop: CASSLAGNTGELFF. In nucleotides, the CDR3 is TGTGCCAGCAGCTTAGCGGGGAACACCGGGGAGCTGTTTTTT. The genes are TRBV7-3 and TRBJ2-2; maybe TRBD2 (5 bases). Germline V gene lookup returns CDR1 SGHTA and CDR2 FQGTGA. The CDR3 spans 14 residues. V was shortened by 2 bases and J by 1 base, with 5 bases between the two germline ends. Supplemented by reference TRBV7-3 and TRBJ2-2, the full variable domain reads GAGVSQTPSNKVTEKGKYVELRCDPISGHTALYWYRQSLGQGPEFLIYFQGTGAADDSGLPNDRFFAVRPEGSVSTLKIQRTERGDSAVYLCASSLAGNTGELFFGEGSRLTVL.

CDR3 bases: TGTGCCAGCAGCAAAGAGAGGGGGGGCGGATATGGCTACACCTTC. This codes for CASSKERGGGYGYTF. The chain uses TRBV21-1 and TRBJ1-2. TRBV21-1 constitutes a pseudogene. This CDR3 comprises 15 residues.

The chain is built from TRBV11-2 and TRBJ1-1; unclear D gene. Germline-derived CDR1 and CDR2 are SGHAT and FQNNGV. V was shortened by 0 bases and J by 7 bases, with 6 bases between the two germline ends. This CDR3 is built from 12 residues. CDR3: CASSLDFGEAFF. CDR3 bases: TGTGCCAGCAGCTTAGATTTCGGTGAAGCTTTCTTT.

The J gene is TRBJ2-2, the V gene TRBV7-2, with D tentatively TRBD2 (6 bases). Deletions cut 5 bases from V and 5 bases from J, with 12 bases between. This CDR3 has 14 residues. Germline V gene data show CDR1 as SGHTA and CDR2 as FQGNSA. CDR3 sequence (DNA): TGTGCCAGCAGCCCTGGGGGGAGTACCGGGGAGCTGTTTTTT. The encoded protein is CASSPGGSTGELFF.

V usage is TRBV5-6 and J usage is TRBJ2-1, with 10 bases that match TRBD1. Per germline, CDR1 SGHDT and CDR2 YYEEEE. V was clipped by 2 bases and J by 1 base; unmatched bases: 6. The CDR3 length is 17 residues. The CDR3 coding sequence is TGTGCCAGCAGCTTTCCTTGGGACAGGGGATCCTACAATGAGCAGTTCTTC. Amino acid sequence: CASSFPWDRGSYNEQFF.

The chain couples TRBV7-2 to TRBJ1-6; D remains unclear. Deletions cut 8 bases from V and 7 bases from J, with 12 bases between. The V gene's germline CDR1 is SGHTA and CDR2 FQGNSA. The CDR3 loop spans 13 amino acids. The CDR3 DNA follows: TGTGCCAGCGGAGCTTGGCTGAATTCACCCCTCCACTTT. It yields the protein CASGAWLNSPLHF.

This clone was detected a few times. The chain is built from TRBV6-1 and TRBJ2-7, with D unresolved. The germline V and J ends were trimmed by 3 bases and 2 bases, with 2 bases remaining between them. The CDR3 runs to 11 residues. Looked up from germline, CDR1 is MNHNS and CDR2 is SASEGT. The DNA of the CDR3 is TGTGCCAGCAGTGATCCCTACGAGCAGTACGTC. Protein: CASSDPYEQYV.

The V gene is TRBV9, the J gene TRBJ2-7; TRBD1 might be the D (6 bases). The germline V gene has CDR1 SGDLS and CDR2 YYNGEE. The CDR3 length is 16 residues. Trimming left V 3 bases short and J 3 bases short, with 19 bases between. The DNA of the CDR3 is TGTGCCAGCAGCGAAAAGGGGCAGGGGAACTACTACGAGCAGTACTTC. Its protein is CASSEKGQGNYYEQYF.